The 20 T cell receptor beta chains reported below all come from one sample, sequenced in a study of cytomegalovirus exposure and HLA in healthy donors. In the PCR, 60 Vbeta and 13 Jbeta primers were used. Method: immunoSEQ multiplex PCR; TCRdb's copy keeps in-frame clones and lacks some. The top ten hold roughly 2.1% of the sample, which has 150,000 to 200,000 clones, around 84% seen once. Sequencing was performed on PBMCs. The source is a man aged 18-30 years in good health and CMV-seronegative.

The rearrangement joins TRBV6-6 to TRBJ2-3, with TRBD2 as a possible D gene (6 bases). Germline V gene lookup returns CDR1 MNHNY and CDR2 SVGAGI (reference sequence). Trimming removed 2 bases from V and 6 bases from J, with 15 bases in between. This CDR3 region has 15 residues. The CDR3 here is CASSYGGTPGDTQYF. For the CDR3, the DNA is TGTGCCAGCAGTTACGGGGGGACGCCTGGGGATACGCAGTATTTT.

The CDR3 region is CAISSTGGENTIYF. In nucleotides, the CDR3 is TGTGCCATCAGTTCCACAGGGGGTGAAAACACCATATATTTT. V gene TRBV10-3 combines with J gene TRBJ1-3; TRBD1 aligns across 8 bases. The germline CDR1 and CDR2 sequences are ENHRY and SYGVKD. This CDR3 region has 14 residues. V lost 5 bases to trimming and J lost 6 bases; unmatched junction nucleotides: 6.

V is TRBV5-5 and J is TRBJ2-1; 8 bases line up with TRBD2. This CDR3 has 15 residues. CDR1 and CDR2 (germline): SGHKS, YYEKEE (reference sequence). V trimming: 4 bases; J trimming: 0 bases; junction bases outside the gene matches: 3. The CDR3: CASSPRGGSYNEQFF. In DNA, the CDR3 is TGTGCCAGCAGCCCACGGGGGGGCTCCTACAATGAGCAGTTCTTC.

The chain carries TRBV7-3 and TRBJ2-2, with 10 bases fitting TRBD1. V gave up 4 bases and J gave up 6 bases; unmatched junction bases: 5. Per the germline V gene, CDR1 is SGHTA and CDR2 is FQGTGA. The CDR3 is 15 residues long. CDR3 bases: TGTGCCAGCAGCTCTCCGGACAGGGGGGCCGGGGAGCTGTTTTTT. It is translated as CASSSPDRGAGELFF.

This chain connects TRBV12-5 to TRBJ2-3; TRBD2 agrees at 9 bases. Germline V gives CDR1 LGHNT, CDR2 FRNRAP. The CDR3 contains 19 residues. The trim removed 0 bases at V and 0 bases at J, leaving 10 bases unmatched. The CDR3 region is CASGLVLAGGPPSTDTQYF. The CDR3 DNA is TGTGCTAGTGGTTTGGTACTCGCGGGGGGGCCCCCTAGCACAGATACGCAGTATTTT.

V is TRBV7-4 and J is TRBJ2-1; TRBD2 matches 7 bases. Germline CDR1 reads SGHVT; CDR2 reads SQSDAQ. The V gene end was trimmed by 2 bases and the J gene end by 3 bases; junction bases not matched to a gene: 13. The CDR3 is 18 amino acids. CDR3 sequence (DNA): TGTGCCAGCAGCTTACGAGCCCCCCTAGCGGCCAACTACAATGAGCAGTTCTTC. Its translation: CASSLRAPLAANYNEQFF. The whole variable domain, remainder taken from reference TRBV7-4 and TRBJ2-1, is GAGVSQSPRYKVAKRGRDVALRCDSISGHVTLYWYRQTLGQGSEVLTYSQSDAQRDKSGRPSGRFSAERPERSVSTLKIQRTEQGDSAVYLCASSLRAPLAANYNEQFFGPGTRLTVL.

This chain joins TRBV5-1 and TRBJ2-1, with 10 bases lining up with TRBD2. Germline V gives CDR1 SGHRS, CDR2 YFSETQ. V shed 1 base and J 7 bases; nucleotides not matched to a gene: 14. The CDR3 is made up of 18 amino acids. This CDR3 reads CASSLKLSAGGPRNEQFF. In nucleotides, the CDR3 is TGCGCCAGCAGCTTGAAACTATCAGCGGGAGGGCCACGGAATGAGCAGTTCTTC.

The table lists this clone with a count of one. At one boundary the junction diverges from the germline segment, which might be a read error. The chain recombines TRBV7-9 with TRBJ1-3, with D perhaps TRBD1 (6 bases). Germline CDR1 is SEHNR and CDR2 is FQNEAQ (reference sequence). The CDR3 has 14 residues. The CDR3 bases are TGTTCCAGCACCCAGACAGGCTCTGGAAACACCATATATTTT. Translation: CSSTQTGSGNTIYF.

This chain connects TRBV7-2 to TRBJ2-7, with TRBD2 matching over 8 bases. Trimming removed 0 bases from V and 2 bases from J; junction bases left unmatched: 9. CDR3 size: 17 residues. CDR1 is SGHTA and CDR2 is FQGNSA in the germline V gene. DNA of the CDR3: TGTGCCAGCAGCTTAGCATCCAAGGGTAGCGGGACCTACGAGCAGTACTTC. Translating it yields CASSLASKGSGTYEQYF.

This sequence joins TRBV5-4 and TRBJ2-5; perhaps TRBD1 as D (6 bases). Trimming shortened V by 3 bases and J by 1 base, and 13 bases separated the two germline ends. The CDR3 runs to 15 residues. Germline-derived CDR1 and CDR2 are SGHNT and YYREEE (reference sequence). CDR3 sequence: CASSWAGTTQETQYF. In nucleotides, the CDR3 is TGTGCCAGCAGCTGGGCCGGGACAACCCAAGAGACCCAGTACTTC.

V is TRBV5-1 and J is TRBJ2-7; the D gene is possibly TRBD2 (7 bases). The V end was cut by 0 bases, the J end by 2 bases, with 18 bases between. This CDR3 comprises 17 residues. Germline V lookup: CDR1 SGHRS, CDR2 YFSETQ. Here the CDR3 reads CASSLGPRGRAPYEQYF. For the CDR3, the DNA is TGCGCCAGCAGCTTGGGACCTAGGGGGAGGGCCCCCTACGAGCAGTACTTC.

The chain uses TRBV4-1 and TRBJ2-5; 10 bases match TRBD1. Gene TRBJ2-7 matches the end of the DNA better, so the J call may be wrong. Germline CDR1 reads MGHRA; CDR2 reads YSYEKL. This CDR3 is 18 amino acids long. CDR3: CASSQVYAGTGDTREQYF. The CDR3 nucleotides read TGCGCCAGCAGCCAAGTTTACGCCGGGACAGGGGACACCCGCGAGCAGTACTTC.

The V gene is TRBV5-5, the J gene TRBJ2-5; D perhaps matches TRBD2 (5 bases). The CDR3 totals 14 residues. Per the germline V gene, CDR1 is SGHKS and CDR2 is YYEKEE (reference sequence). V lost 0 bases, J lost 5 bases, and 11 bases lay in between. CDR3: CASSLVAGAETQYF. The CDR3 region has the DNA TGTGCCAGCAGCTTGGTTGCGGGTGCGGAGACCCAGTACTTC.

The CDR3 protein is CASSHRTSGVQETQYF. The DNA for the CDR3 is TGTGCCAGCAGCCATAGGACTAGCGGGGTGCAAGAGACCCAGTACTTC. The chain couples TRBV5-4 to TRBJ2-5; TRBD2 matches 12 bases. Germline assignment: CDR1 SGHNT and CDR2 YYREEE (reference sequence). The CDR3 totals 16 residues. Trimming at V came to 4 bases and at J to 2 bases, leaving 6 bases not matched to a gene.

The chain employs TRBV15 and TRBJ2-3, with TRBD2 matching 9 bases. J was trimmed by 5 bases and V by 1 base; bases with no gene match: 7. Germline CDR1 reads LNHNV; CDR2 reads YYDKDF (reference sequence). The CDR3 totals 16 residues. This CDR3 reads CATSRAGGGAGDTQYF. CDR3 nucleotide sequence: TGTGCCACCAGCAGAGCGGGCGGGGGGGCCGGAGATACGCAGTATTTT.

The chain is built from TRBV28 and TRBJ2-5; TRBD1 matches at 7 bases. The CDR3 is 15 residues long. Germline V gene sequence: CDR1 MDHEN, CDR2 SYDVKM. Trimming cost V 5 bases and J 5 bases; bases outside gene matches: 11. DNA for the CDR3: TGTGCCAGCAGTCCTGAGGGGGCGCTTCGGGAGACCCAGTACTTC. Amino acids: CASSPEGALRETQYF.

The chain employs TRBV18 and TRBJ2-5, with 8 bases that match TRBD2. The junction had 3 bases not matched to a gene; V was cut back by 4 bases and J by 2 bases. Germline CDR1 is KGHSH and CDR2 is LQKENI. The CDR3 has 14 residues. CDR3 residues: CASSQLAVQETQYF. The DNA of the CDR3 is TGTGCCAGCTCACAACTAGCGGTACAAGAGACCCAGTACTTC.

V gene TRBV7-9 combines with J gene TRBJ1-4; 7 nucleotides align to TRBD1. The CDR3 runs to 15 residues. V gave up 5 bases and J gave up 2 bases; unmatched junction bases: 5. Germline V gives CDR1 SEHNR, CDR2 FQNEAQ (reference sequence). In nucleotides, the CDR3 is TGTGCCAGCAGCCCTACAGGGGTGACTAATGAAAAACTGTTTTTT. It codes for CASSPTGVTNEKLFF.

The rearrangement links TRBV7-2 to TRBJ2-1; TRBD2 matches 7 bases. The junction had 6 bases not matched to a gene; V was cut back by 2 bases and J by 5 bases. Germline V gives CDR1 SGHTA, CDR2 FQGNSA. This CDR3 has 15 amino acids. The CDR3 bases are TGTGCCAGCAGCTTAATAGCGGGTCTCAACAATGAGCAGTTCTTC. Protein product: CASSLIAGLNNEQFF.

V gene TRBV6-1 combines with J gene TRBJ2-5, with 9 positions matching TRBD1. This CDR3 is 14 amino acids long. The V gene's germline CDR1 is MNHNS and CDR2 SASEGT. V gave up 5 bases and J gave up 4 bases; unmatched junction bases: 5. The CDR3 spells CASSNRGPRETQYF. As DNA, the CDR3 is TGTGCCAGCAGTAACAGGGGGCCGAGAGAGACCCAGTACTTC.